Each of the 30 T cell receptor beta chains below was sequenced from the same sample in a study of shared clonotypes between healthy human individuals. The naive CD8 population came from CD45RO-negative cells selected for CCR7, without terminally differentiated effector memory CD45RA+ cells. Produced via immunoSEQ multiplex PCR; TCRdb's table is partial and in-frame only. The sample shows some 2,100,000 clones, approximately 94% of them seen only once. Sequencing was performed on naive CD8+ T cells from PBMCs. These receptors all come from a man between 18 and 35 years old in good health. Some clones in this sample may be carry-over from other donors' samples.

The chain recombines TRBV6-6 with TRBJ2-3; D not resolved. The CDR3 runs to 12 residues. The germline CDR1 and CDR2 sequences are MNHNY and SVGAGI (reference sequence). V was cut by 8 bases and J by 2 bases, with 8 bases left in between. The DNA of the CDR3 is TGTGCCAGCGGGGTCTACACAGATACGCAGTATTTT. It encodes CASGVYTDTQYF.

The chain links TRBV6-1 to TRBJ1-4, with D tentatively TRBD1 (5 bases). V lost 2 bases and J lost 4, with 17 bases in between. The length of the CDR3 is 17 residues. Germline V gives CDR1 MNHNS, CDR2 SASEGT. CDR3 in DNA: TGTGCCAGCAGTGAACGGCTCGCGGGACCCCGTAATGAAAAACTGTTTTTT. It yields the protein CASSERLAGPRNEKLFF.

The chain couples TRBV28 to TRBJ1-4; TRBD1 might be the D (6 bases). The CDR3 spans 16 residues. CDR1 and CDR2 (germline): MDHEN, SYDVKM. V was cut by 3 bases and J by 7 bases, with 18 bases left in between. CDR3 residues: CASSLAVDSRFEKLFF. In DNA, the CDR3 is TGTGCCAGCAGTTTGGCCGTGGACAGCAGGTTTGAAAAACTGTTTTTT.

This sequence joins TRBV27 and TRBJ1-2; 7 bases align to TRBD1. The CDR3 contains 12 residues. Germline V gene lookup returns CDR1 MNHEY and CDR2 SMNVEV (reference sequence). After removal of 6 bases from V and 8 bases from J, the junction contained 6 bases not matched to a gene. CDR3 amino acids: CASRTGAGGYTF. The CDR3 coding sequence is TGTGCCAGCAGAACAGGGGCGGGGGGCTACACCTTC.

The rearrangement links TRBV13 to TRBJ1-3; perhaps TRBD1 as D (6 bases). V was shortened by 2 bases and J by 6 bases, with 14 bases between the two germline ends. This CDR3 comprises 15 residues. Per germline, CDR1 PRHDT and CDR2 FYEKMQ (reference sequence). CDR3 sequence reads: CASSLLPGAPNTIYF. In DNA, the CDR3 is TGTGCCAGCAGCTTATTGCCGGGGGCACCAAACACCATATATTTT.

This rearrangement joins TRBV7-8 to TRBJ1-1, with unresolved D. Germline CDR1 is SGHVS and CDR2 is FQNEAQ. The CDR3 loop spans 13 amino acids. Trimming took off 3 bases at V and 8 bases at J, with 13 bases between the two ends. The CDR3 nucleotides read TGTGCCAGCAGCTTTGTACCCGGTTCGGAAGCTTTCTTT. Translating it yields CASSFVPGSEAFF.

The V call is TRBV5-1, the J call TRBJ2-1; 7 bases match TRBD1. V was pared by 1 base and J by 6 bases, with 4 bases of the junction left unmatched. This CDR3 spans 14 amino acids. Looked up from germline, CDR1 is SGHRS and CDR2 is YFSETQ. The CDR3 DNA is TGCGCCAGCAGCTTGACTGGGACAGCCAATGAGCAGTTCTTC. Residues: CASSLTGTANEQFF.

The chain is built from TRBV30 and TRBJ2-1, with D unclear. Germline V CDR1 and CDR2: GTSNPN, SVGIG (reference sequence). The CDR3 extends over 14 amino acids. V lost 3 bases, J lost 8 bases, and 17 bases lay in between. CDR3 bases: TGTGCCTGGAGATCCCAGTTTCCTGGAGATGAGCAGTTCTTC. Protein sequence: CAWRSQFPGDEQFF.

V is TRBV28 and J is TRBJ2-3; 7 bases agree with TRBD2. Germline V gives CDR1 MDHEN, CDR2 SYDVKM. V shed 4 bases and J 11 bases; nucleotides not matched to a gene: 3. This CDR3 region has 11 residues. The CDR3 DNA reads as TGTGCCAGCAGTTCCGGGACTATGCAGTATTTT. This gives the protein CASSSGTMQYF.

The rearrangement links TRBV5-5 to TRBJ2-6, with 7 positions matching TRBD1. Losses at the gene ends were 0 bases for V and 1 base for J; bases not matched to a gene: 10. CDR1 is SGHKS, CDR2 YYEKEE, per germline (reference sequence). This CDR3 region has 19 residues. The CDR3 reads CASSLGWGQTLSGANVLTF. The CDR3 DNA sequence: TGTGCCAGCAGCTTGGGGTGGGGACAGACTTTATCTGGGGCCAACGTCCTGACTTTC.

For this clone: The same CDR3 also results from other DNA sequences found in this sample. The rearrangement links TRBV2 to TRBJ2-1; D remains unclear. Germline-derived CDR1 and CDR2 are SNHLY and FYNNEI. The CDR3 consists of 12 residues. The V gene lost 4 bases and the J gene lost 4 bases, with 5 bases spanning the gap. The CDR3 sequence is CASSGLYNEQFF. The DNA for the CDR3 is TGTGCCAGCAGTGGACTGTACAATGAGCAGTTCTTC.

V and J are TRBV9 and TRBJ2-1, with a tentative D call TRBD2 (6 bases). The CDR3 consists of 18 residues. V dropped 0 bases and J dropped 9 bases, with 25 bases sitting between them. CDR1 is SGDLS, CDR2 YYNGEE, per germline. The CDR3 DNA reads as TGTGCCAGCAGCGTAGATCCTCGGAAACCGACCTGGGGAGGTGAGCAGTTCTTC. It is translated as CASSVDPRKPTWGGEQFF.

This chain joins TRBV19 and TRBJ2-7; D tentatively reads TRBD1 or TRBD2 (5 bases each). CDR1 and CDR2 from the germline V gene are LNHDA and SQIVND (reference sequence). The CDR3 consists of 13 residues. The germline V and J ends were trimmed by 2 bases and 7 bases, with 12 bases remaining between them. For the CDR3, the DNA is TGTGCCAGTAGTATAACGTATGAGGGGGAGCAGTACTTC. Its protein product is CASSITYEGEQYF. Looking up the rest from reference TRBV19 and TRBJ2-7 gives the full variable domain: DGGITQSPKYLFRKEGQNVTLSCEQNLNHDAMYWYRQDPGQGLRLIYYSQIVNDFQKGDIAEGYSVSREKKESFPLTVTSAQKNPTAFYLCASSITYEGEQYFGPGTRLTVT.

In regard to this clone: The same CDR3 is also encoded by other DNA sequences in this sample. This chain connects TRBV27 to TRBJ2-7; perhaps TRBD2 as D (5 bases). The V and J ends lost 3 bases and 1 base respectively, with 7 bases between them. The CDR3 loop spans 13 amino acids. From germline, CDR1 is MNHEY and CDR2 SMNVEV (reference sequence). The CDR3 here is CASSFGISYEQYF. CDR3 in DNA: TGTGCCAGCAGTTTCGGGATATCCTACGAGCAGTACTTC.

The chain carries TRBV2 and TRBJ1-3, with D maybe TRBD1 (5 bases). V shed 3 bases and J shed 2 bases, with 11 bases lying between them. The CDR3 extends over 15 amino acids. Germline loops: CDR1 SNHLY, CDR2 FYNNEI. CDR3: CASSDPRDPGNTIYF. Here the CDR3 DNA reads TGTGCCAGCAGTGATCCTCGGGACCCTGGAAACACCATATATTTT.

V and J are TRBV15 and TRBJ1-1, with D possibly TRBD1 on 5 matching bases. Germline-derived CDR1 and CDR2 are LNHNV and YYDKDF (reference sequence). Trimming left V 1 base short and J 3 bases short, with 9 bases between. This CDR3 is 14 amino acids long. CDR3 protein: CATSRGGEYTEAFF. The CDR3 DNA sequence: TGTGCCACCAGCAGAGGAGGGGAGTACACTGAAGCTTTCTTT.

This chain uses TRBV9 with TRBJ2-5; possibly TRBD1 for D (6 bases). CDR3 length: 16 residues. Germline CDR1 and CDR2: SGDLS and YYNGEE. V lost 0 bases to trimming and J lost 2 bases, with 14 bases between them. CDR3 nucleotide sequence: TGTGCCAGCAGCGTAGAACCCCGCAGGGGTCAAGAGACCCAGTACTTC. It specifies CASSVEPRRGQETQYF.

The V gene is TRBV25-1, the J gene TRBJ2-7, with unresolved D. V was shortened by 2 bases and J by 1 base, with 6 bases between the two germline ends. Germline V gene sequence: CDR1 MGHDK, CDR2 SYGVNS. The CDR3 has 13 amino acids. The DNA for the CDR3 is TGTGCCAGCAGTGAACGCAGGTCCTACGAGCAGTACTTC. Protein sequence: CASSERRSYEQYF.

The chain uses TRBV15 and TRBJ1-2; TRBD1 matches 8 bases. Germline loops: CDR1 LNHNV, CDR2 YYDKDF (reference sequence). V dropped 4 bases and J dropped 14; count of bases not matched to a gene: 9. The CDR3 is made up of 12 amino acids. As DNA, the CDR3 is TGTGCCACCAGCACCCGACAGGGGCTCAGAACCTTC. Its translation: CATSTRQGLRTF.

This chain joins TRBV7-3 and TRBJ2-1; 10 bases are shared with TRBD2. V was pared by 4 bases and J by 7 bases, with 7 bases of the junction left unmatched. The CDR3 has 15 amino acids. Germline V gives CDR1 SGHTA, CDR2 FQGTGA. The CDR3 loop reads CASSSIAGGGNEQFF. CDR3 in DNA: TGTGCCAGCAGCTCAATAGCGGGAGGTGGGAATGAGCAGTTCTTC.

CDR3 DNA: TGCAGTGCTAGAGATCGAGAGACCCAGTACTTC. This translates into CSARDRETQYF. J is TRBJ2-5 and V is TRBV20-1; D remains unclear. V was cut by 0 bases and J by 4 bases, with 3 bases left in between. Germline V lookup: CDR1 DFQATT, CDR2 SNEGSKA (reference sequence). CDR3 size: 11 residues.

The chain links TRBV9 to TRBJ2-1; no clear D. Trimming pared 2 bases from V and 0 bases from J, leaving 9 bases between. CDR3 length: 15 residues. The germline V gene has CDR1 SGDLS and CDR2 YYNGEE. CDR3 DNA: TGTGCCAGCAGCGTCGATTTAGGCTCCTACAATGAGCAGTTCTTC. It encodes CASSVDLGSYNEQFF. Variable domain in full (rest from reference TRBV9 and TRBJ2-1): DSGVTQTPKHLITATGQRVTLRCSPRSGDLSVYWYQQSLDQGLQFLIQYYNGEERAKGNILERFSAQQFPDLHSELNLSSLELGDSALYFCASSVDLGSYNEQFFGPGTRLTVL.

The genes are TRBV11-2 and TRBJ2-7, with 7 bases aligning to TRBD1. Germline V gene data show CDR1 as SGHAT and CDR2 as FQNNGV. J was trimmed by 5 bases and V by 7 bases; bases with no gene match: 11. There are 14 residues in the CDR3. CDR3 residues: CASTPGTAENEQYF. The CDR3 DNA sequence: TGTGCCAGCACCCCGGGGACAGCTGAGAACGAGCAGTACTTC. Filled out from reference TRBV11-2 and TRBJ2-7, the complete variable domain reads EAGVAQSPRYKIIEKRQSVAFWCNPISGHATLYWYQQILGQGPKLLIQFQNNGVVDDSQLPKDRFSAERLKGVDSTLKIQPAKLEDSAVYLCASTPGTAENEQYFGPGTRLTVT.

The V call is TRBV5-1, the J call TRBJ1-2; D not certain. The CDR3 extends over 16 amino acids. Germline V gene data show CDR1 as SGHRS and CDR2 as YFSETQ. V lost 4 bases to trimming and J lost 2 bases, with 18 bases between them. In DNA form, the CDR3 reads TGCGCCAGCAGCCGCCGCCACCTCTCGGGCAACTATGGCTACACCTTC. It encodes CASSRRHLSGNYGYTF.

This CDR3 is CASSHGWTGYGNEQFF. The CDR3 DNA follows: TGTGCCAGCAGCCATGGGTGGACAGGGTACGGCAATGAGCAGTTCTTC. The chain has TRBV14 and TRBJ2-1, with 8 bases aligning to TRBD1. CDR1 and CDR2 from the germline V gene are SGHDN and FVKESK. The J segment lost 6 bases and the V segment lost 3 bases, leaving 10 bases of the junction unmatched. The CDR3 runs 16 residues.

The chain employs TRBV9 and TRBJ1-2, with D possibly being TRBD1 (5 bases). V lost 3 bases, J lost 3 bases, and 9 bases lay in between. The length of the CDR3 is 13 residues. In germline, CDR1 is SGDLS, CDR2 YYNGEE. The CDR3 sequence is CASSGGADYGYTF. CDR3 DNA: TGTGCCAGCAGCGGAGGGGCAGACTATGGCTACACCTTC. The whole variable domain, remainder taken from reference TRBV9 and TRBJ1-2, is DSGVTQTPKHLITATGQRVTLRCSPRSGDLSVYWYQQSLDQGLQFLIQYYNGEERAKGNILERFSAQQFPDLHSELNLSSLELGDSALYFCASSGGADYGYTFGSGTRLTVV.

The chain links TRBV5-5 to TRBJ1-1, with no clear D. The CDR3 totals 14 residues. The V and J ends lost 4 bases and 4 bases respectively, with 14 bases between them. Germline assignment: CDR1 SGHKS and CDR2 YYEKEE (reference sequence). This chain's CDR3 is CASSLNRRTTEAFF. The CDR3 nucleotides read TGTGCCAGCAGCCTGAATAGAAGGACCACTGAAGCTTTCTTT.

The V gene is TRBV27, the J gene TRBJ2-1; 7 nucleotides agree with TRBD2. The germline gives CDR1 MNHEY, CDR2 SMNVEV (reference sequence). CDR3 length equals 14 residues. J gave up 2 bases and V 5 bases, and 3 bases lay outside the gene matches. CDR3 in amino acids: CASSGLEPYNEQFF. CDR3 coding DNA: TGTGCCAGCAGTGGACTAGAACCCTACAATGAGCAGTTCTTC.

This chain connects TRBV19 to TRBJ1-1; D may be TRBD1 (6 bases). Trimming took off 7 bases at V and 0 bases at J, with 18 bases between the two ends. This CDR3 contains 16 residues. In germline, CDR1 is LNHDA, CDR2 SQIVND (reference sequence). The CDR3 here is CASTPQGGGMNTEAFF. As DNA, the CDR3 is TGTGCCAGTACCCCCCAGGGTGGGGGCATGAACACTGAAGCTTTCTTT.

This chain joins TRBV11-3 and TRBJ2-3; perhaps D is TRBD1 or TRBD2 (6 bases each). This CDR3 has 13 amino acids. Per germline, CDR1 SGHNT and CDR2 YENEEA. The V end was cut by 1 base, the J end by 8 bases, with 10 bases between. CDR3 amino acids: CASSLGGGGTQYF. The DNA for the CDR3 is TGTGCCAGCAGCTTAGGAGGGGGAGGTACGCAGTATTTT.